The sequence of this T cell receptor (beta chain) was determined in a study of T-cell memory formation after mild COVID-19. Study-wide background: In these data, TCR clusters were largely donor specific. Regarding the study as a whole: Within pre-infection memory, some responding clones were found, suggesting cross-reactive memory joined. Shrinking CD4+ clones were chiefly CM and EM; CD8+ ones were chiefly EMRA. Specificity for SARS-CoV-2 was not confirmed among the second-wave clones peaking on day 37.

CDR3 size: 16 residues. Trimming removed 2 bases from V and 2 bases from J, with 14 bases in between. Germline lookup yields CDR1 SGHRS and CDR2 YFSETQ. For this clonotype: The antigen remains undetermined.

TCRdb reprocessed the 5' RACE reads via MiXCR and lists one record per CDR3 protein. The repertoire holds 470,000 or so distinct CDR3 sequences, 15% to 20% seen once, with roughly an eighth in the top ten. The chain joins TRBV5-1 to TRBJ2-1; TRBD1 might be the D (5 bases). Sequencing was carried out using PBMCs or a T cell subset sorted from them (not recorded which). The TCR comes from an adult woman who had mild COVID-19 (a few samples of this study predate the infection). Cell type and time point are not known. Here the CDR3 reads CASSFGRGGTYNEQFF. The CDR3 DNA follows: TGCGCCAGCAGCTTTGGTAGGGGCGGCACCTACAATGAGCAGTTCTTC.